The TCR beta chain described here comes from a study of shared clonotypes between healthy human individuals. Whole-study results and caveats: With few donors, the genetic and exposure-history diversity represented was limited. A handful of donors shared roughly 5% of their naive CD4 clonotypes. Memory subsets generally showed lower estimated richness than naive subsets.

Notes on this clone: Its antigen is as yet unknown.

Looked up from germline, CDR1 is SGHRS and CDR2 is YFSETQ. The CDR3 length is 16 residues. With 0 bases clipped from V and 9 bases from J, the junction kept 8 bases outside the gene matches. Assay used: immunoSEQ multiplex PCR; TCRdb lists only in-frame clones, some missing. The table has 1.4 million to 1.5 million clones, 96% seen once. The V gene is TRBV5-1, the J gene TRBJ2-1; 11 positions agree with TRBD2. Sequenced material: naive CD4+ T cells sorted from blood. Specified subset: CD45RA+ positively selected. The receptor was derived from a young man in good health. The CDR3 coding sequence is TGCGCCAGCAGCTTGGGCCTAGCGGGAGGAAGAAGTGAGCAGTTCTTC. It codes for CASSLGLAGGRSEQFF.